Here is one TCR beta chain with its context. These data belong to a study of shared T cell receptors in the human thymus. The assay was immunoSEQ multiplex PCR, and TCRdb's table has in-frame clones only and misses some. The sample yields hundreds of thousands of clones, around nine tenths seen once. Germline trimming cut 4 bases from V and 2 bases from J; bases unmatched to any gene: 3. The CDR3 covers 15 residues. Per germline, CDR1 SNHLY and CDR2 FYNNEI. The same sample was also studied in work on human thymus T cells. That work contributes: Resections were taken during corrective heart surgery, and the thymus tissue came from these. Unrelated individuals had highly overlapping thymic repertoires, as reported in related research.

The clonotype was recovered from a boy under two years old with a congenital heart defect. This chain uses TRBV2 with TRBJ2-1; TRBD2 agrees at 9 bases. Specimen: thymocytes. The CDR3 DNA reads TGTGCCAGCAGTGTACTAGCGGGCCCCTACAATGAGCAGTTCTTC. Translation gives CASSVLAGPYNEQFF.